These 2 T cell receptor beta chains share one sample of origin, sequenced in a study of PD-L1 blockade in urothelial cancer. Assay: immunoSEQ multiplex PCR; the TCRdb copy retains only in-frame clones and omits some. The sample shows about 29,000 clones, more than 85% of them seen only once. Sample: PBMCs, taken around atezolizumab (anti-PD-L1) treatment. Receptor source: a man aged 45-60 years with urothelial cancer.

The chain is built from TRBV19 and TRBJ2-5; TRBD2 agrees at 14 bases. CDR1 is LNHDA and CDR2 is SQIVND in the germline V gene (reference sequence). J was trimmed by 2 bases and V by 6 bases; bases with no gene match: 2. This CDR3 region has 15 residues. DNA for the CDR3: TGTGCCAGTAGGAGACTAGCGGGGGGGCAAGAGACCCAGTACTTC. Its translation is CASRRLAGGQETQYF. Full variable domain (outside the CDR3, taken from reference TRBV19 and TRBJ2-5): DGGITQSPKYLFRKEGQNVTLSCEQNLNHDAMYWYRQDPGQGLRLIYYSQIVNDFQKGDIAEGYSVSREKKESFPLTVTSAQKNPTAFYLCASRRLAGGQETQYFGPGTRLLVL.

The genes are TRBV29-1 and TRBJ1-2; possibly TRBD1 for D (5 bases). This CDR3 has 12 residues. The germline V and J ends were trimmed by 2 bases and 3 bases, with 7 bases remaining between them. Germline CDR1 SQVTM, CDR2 ANQGSEA. The DNA for the CDR3 is TGCAGCGTTGAACAGGGTGACTATGGCTACACCTTC. This encodes CSVEQGDYGYTF.